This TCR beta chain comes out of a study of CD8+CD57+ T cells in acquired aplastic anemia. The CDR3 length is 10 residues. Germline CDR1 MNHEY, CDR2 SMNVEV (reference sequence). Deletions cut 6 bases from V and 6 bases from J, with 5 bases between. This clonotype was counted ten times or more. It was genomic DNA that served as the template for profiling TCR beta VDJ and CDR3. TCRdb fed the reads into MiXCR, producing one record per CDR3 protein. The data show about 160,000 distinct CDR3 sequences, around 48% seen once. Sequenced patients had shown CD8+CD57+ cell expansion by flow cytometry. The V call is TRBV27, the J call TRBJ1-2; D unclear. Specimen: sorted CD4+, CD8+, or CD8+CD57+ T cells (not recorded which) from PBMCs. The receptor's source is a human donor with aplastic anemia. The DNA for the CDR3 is TGTGCCAGCAGCCCACATGGCTACACCTTC. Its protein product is CASSPHGYTF.